Presented here are 17 T cell receptor beta chains from one specimen sequenced in a study of blood T cell repertoires in COVID-19. TCRdb keeps only in-frame clones here, not all; method: immunoSEQ multiplex PCR. The sample includes about 170,000 clones, more than 70% of them seen just once. Sample: peripheral blood. The receptors originated from a man between 50 and 59 years old who had recovered from COVID-19.

This clone has a handful of counts. The gene calls are TRBV15 and TRBJ1-5; 7 bases match TRBD1. The CDR3 is 14 residues long. Germline CDR1 LNHNV, CDR2 YYDKDF (reference sequence). Trimming removed 3 bases from V and 1 base from J; junction bases left unmatched: 0. DNA for the CDR3: TGTGCCACCAGCAGGGGACAGAGCAATCAGCCCCAGCATTTT. Its protein is CATSRGQSNQPQHF.

The chain joins TRBV5-1 to TRBJ1-2; 9 positions agree with TRBD1. This CDR3 has 15 residues. Germline V gene sequence: CDR1 SGHRS, CDR2 YFSETQ. V dropped 4 bases and J dropped 5; count of bases not matched to a gene: 9. As DNA, the CDR3 is TGCGCCAGCAGCCTGCTTGGGGACAGGGATTATGGCTACACCTTC. Residues: CASSLLGDRDYGYTF.

V gene TRBV5-1 combines with J gene TRBJ2-5, with 7 bases aligning to TRBD1. Germline V gene data show CDR1 as SGHRS and CDR2 as YFSETQ. The CDR3 runs 14 residues. Trimming removed 4 bases from V and 4 bases from J; junction bases left unmatched: 7. This CDR3 is CASSNRQGGETQYF. CDR3 DNA sequence: TGCGCCAGCAGCAACCGACAGGGTGGAGAGACCCAGTACTTC.

This sequence joins TRBV5-4 and TRBJ2-3; D is possibly TRBD1 (6 bases). The CDR3 sequence is 15 residues long. Germline values: CDR1 SGHNT, CDR2 YYREEE (reference sequence). V was trimmed by 1 base and J by 3 bases, leaving 12 bases between them. Here the CDR3 reads CASSLTGHRTDTQYF. In DNA, the CDR3 is TGTGCCAGCAGCTTGACGGGACATCGAACAGATACGCAGTATTTT.

The gene calls are TRBV21-1 and TRBJ1-3; TRBD1, the table's D call, was not compared with the DNA. TRBV21-1 is annotated as a pseudogene. The CDR3 is made up of 16 amino acids. The CDR3 DNA follows: TGTGCCAGCAGTAACTCGTTGTTGGGCCCAGGAAACACCATATATTTT. Amino acid sequence: CASSNSLLGPGNTIYF.

This rearrangement joins TRBV18 to TRBJ2-7; perhaps TRBD1 as D (5 bases). The CDR3 consists of 15 residues. Germline CDR1 reads KGHSH; CDR2 reads LQKENI. Trimming shortened V by 4 bases and J by 6 bases, and 19 bases separated the two germline ends. The CDR3 bases are TGTGCCAGCTCACTCGCAACCAGGGTGCAAGGCGAGCAGTACTTC. It translates to CASSLATRVQGEQYF.

The V call is TRBV29-1, the J call TRBJ2-3, with TRBD2 matching 9 bases. The CDR3 is 14 residues long. The germline V gene has CDR1 SQVTM and CDR2 ANQGSEA. The V and J ends lost 5 bases and 4 bases, in that order; junction bases with no gene match: 7. CDR3 bases: TGCAGCGTTTCATTAGCGGGAGTTTCAGATACGCAGTATTTT. Translation gives CSVSLAGVSDTQYF.

The chain employs TRBV4-2 and TRBJ2-5; 8 bases are a match to TRBD2. From germline, CDR1 is LGHNA and CDR2 YNFKEQ. The CDR3 sequence is 15 residues long. Trimming at V came to 4 bases and at J to 5 bases, leaving 9 bases not matched to a gene. Here the CDR3 reads CASSPRGLVSETQYF. In DNA form, the CDR3 reads TGTGCCAGCAGCCCCCGGGGACTAGTGTCTGAGACCCAGTACTTC.

This clone was seen once. J is TRBJ2-1 and V is TRBV29-1, with TRBD1 matching 11 bases. After removal of 7 bases from V and 9 bases from J, the junction contained 8 bases not matched to a gene. CDR3 length equals 13 residues. CDR1 is SQVTM and CDR2 is ANQGSEA in the germline V gene. The CDR3 bases are TGCAGCGCCGGGACAGGGGGGCAGGTTGAGCAGTTCTTC. Translation: CSAGTGGQVEQFF.

J is TRBJ2-3 and V is TRBV5-1, with TRBD2 matching over 7 bases. CDR3 length: 17 residues. The trim removed 3 bases at V and 2 bases at J, leaving 12 bases unmatched. The germline V gene has CDR1 SGHRS and CDR2 YFSETQ. CDR3: CASSSGLRLAATDTQYF. The CDR3 coding sequence is TGCGCCAGCAGCTCGGGCCTGCGACTAGCAGCCACAGATACGCAGTATTTT.

This chain joins TRBV28 and TRBJ1-2; 8 bases agree with TRBD1. The CDR3 is made up of 15 amino acids. CDR1 and CDR2 (germline): MDHEN, SYDVKM. The V and J ends lost 5 bases and 2 bases, in that order; junction bases with no gene match: 7. The CDR3: CASSGSGGANYGYTF. For the CDR3, the DNA is TGTGCCAGCAGTGGATCAGGGGGCGCCAACTATGGCTACACCTTC.

The V call is TRBV6-2 or TRBV6-3, the J call TRBJ2-1; 12 nucleotides align to TRBD2. This CDR3 is built from 17 residues. V was clipped by 0 bases and J by 8 bases; unmatched bases: 8. Germline CDR1 and CDR2: MNHEY and SVGEGT. The CDR3 sequence: CASSYSLAGGPRDEQFF. CDR3 in DNA: TGTGCCAGCAGTTACTCGCTAGCGGGAGGGCCACGAGATGAGCAGTTCTTC.

The V gene is TRBV5-5, the J gene TRBJ2-7; 9 bases line up with TRBD1. The ends lost 6 bases at V and 4 bases at J; junction bases unmatched: 11. CDR1 is SGHKS and CDR2 is YYEKEE in the germline V gene (reference sequence). CDR3 length: 15 residues. The CDR3 DNA reads TGTGCCAGCACCAAAATCGGGACAGGGCCTTACGAGCAGTACTTC. Translated: CASTKIGTGPYEQYF.

The rearrangement links TRBV6-1 to TRBJ2-2; the D is unclear. Germline V lookup: CDR1 MNHNS, CDR2 SASEGT. CDR3 length equals 16 residues. Trimming cost V 3 bases and J 0 bases, with 11 bases left between them. The CDR3 nucleotides read TGTGCCAGCAGTGAGTATTCAGTCTCGAACACCGGGGAGCTGTTTTTT. Its protein product is CASSEYSVSNTGELFF.

This chain uses TRBV29-1 with TRBJ2-1, with D unclear. CDR3 length: 12 residues. The V gene's germline CDR1 is SQVTM and CDR2 ANQGSEA. V lost 6 bases to trimming and J lost 3 bases, with 9 bases between them. The CDR3 sequence is CSVLPGYNEQFF. As DNA, the CDR3 is TGCAGCGTACTACCGGGCTACAATGAGCAGTTCTTC.

The rearrangement links TRBV18 to TRBJ2-1; 9 positions match TRBD2. There are 17 residues in the CDR3. Trimming took 2 bases from V and 3 from J; bases not matched to a gene: 8. The germline V gene has CDR1 KGHSH and CDR2 LQKENI. This CDR3 reads CASSPGFGGRGYNEQFF. The CDR3 bases are TGTGCCAGCTCACCAGGGTTTGGCGGGAGGGGCTACAATGAGCAGTTCTTC.

The CDR3 DNA sequence: TGTGCCAGCTGCGAGGCACGGAGAAACACTGAAGCTTTCTTT. It specifies CASCEARRNTEAFF. This chain links TRBV28 with TRBJ1-1; no definite D call. V lost 8 bases to trimming and J lost 2 bases, with 15 bases between them. The CDR3 contains 14 residues. CDR1 and CDR2 from the germline V gene are MDHEN and SYDVKM.